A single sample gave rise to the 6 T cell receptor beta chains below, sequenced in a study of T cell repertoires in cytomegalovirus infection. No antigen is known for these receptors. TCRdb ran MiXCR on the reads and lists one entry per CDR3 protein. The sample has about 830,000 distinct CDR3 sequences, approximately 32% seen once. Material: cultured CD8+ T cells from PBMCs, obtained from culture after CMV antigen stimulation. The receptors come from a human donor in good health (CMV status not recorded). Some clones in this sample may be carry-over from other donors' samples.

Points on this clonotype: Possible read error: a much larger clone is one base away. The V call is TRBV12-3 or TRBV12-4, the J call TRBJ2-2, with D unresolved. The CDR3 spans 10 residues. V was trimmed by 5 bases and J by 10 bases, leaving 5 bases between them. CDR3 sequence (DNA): TGTGCCAGCAGTCACGAGGAGCTGTTTTTT. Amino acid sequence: CASSHEELFF.

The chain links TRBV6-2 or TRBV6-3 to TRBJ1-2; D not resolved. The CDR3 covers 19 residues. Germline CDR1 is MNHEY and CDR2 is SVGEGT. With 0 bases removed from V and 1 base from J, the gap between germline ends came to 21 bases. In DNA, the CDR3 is TGTGCCAGCAGTTACTCGATGTATCTTTCAGGCACCAGTAACTATGGCTACACCTTC. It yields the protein CASSYSMYLSGTSNYGYTF.

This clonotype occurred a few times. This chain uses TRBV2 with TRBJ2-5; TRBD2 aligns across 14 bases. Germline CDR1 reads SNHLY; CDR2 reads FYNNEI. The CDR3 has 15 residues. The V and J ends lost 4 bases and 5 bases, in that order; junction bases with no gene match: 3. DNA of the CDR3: TGTGCCAGCAGTGTCGGGACTAGCGGGGGCGAGACCCAGTACTTC. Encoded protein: CASSVGTSGGETQYF.

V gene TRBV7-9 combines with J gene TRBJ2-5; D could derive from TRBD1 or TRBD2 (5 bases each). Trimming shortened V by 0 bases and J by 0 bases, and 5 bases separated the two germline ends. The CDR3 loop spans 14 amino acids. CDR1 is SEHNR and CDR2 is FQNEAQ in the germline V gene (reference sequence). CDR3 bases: TGTGCCAGCAGCTTAGCGGGACACCAAGAGACCCAGTACTTC. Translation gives CASSLAGHQETQYF.

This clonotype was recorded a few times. This CDR3 is CASRLGTGGYNEQFF. CDR3 nucleotide sequence: TGTGCCAGCAGACTCGGGACAGGGGGCTACAATGAGCAGTTCTTC. The chain is built from TRBV12-3 or TRBV12-4 and TRBJ2-1; 11 positions match TRBD1. This CDR3 spans 15 amino acids. V was clipped by 6 bases and J by 3 bases; unmatched bases: 4.

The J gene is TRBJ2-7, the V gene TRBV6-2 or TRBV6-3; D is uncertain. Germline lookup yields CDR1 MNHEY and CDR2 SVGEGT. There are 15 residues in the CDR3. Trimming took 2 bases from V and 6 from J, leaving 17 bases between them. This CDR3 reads CASSYGRPVAVEQYF. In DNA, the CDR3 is TGTGCCAGCAGTTACGGGCGGCCTGTTGCGGTCGAGCAGTACTTC.